A selection of T cell receptor beta chains follows, all from one sample in a study of vaccination effects on CD4 cells after COVID-19. Sequenced by immunoSEQ multiplex PCR; TCRdb stores in-frame clones only, minus some. The table lists about 37,000 clones, 65% to 85% of them singletons, with 3% in the top ten. These TCRs' antigens remain unknown. This specimen consisted of CD4+ T cells from PBMCs cultured without peptide, obtained before COVID-19 vaccination. The receptor source for this set is a human donor who received a COVID-19 vaccine. Both conserved end residues are part of each CDR3. D genes are given only for firm matches. Size tells how often a clone was seen (once, few, many) or the class of an expanded clone, and some rows leave it out.

TRBV10-3,TRBJ1-1,NA,few,CAISTQGTEAFF,TGTGCCATCAGCACCCAGGGCACTGAAGCTTTCTTT
TRBV9,TRBJ2-3,NA,once,CASSVSSGLASSTDTQYF,TGTGCCAGCAGCGTATCCTCCGGTCTAGCGAGTAGCACAGATACGCAGTATTTT
TRBV7-2,TRBJ2-7,NA,NA,CASSHTVGYEQYF,TGTGCCAGCAGCCACACAGTAGGCTACGAGCAGTACTTC
TRBV7-7,TRBJ1-4,NA,few,CASSWGFRNEKLFF,TGTGCTAGCAGCTGGGGGTTCCGGAATGAAAAACTGTTTTTT
TRBV12-5,TRBJ2-1,NA,NA,CASGLGSLTYNEQFF,TGTGCTAGTGGTTTGGGATCCTTAACCTACAATGAGCAGTTCTTC
TRBV28,TRBJ2-1,NA,few,CASTSDRWNEQFF,TGTGCCAGCACTTCAGACAGGTGGAATGAGCAGTTCTTC
TRBV6-5,TRBJ2-3,NA,NA,CASRRDAATDTQYF,TGTGCCAGCAGGCGGGACGCCGCCACAGATACGCAGTATTTT
TRBV27,TRBJ2-1,TRBD1,NA,CASSRSTGGYNEQFF,TGTGCCAGCAGCCGATCGACAGGGGGATACAATGAGCAGTTCTTC
TRBV6-5,TRBJ2-7,NA,once,CASSYRGGSISYEQYF,TGTGCCAGCAGTTACCGCGGTGGCAGCATCTCCTACGAGCAGTACTTC
TRBV3-1/TRBV3-2,TRBJ2-7,NA,once,CASSQDPGLSSYEQYF,TGTGCCAGCAGCCAAGATCCAGGGTTGAGCTCCTACGAGCAGTACTTC
TRBV7-3,TRBJ1-1,NA,NA,CASSPREGENTEAFF,TGTGCCAGCAGCCCCCGGGAGGGGGAGAACACTGAAGCTTTCTTT
TRBV28,TRBJ2-1,TRBD1,NA,CASSPPGQGFREQFF,TGTGCCAGCAGTCCTCCGGGACAGGGGTTTAGAGAGCAGTTCTTC
TRBV6-5,TRBJ1-5,NA,NA,CASSPDARNQPQHF,TGTGCCAGCAGTCCGGACGCGCGCAATCAGCCCCAGCATTTT
TRBV2,TRBJ1-6,NA,few,CARSGTNYNSPLHF,TGTGCCAGGTCTGGGACAAATTATAATTCACCCCTCCACTTT